A selection of T cell receptor beta chains follows, all from one sample in a study of glioma-infiltrating T cells. A single record per CDR3 protein comes from TCRdb applying MiXCR to the multiplex PCR reads. The table shows over 70,000 distinct CDR3 sequences, with about a quarter occurring only once. Sequences were obtained from glioma tissue, nonneoplastic brain tissue, or PBMCs (not recorded which). Every receptor here comes from a human donor with low-grade glioma or glioblastoma, undergoing nonglioma brain surgery, or in good health (not recorded which). Both conserved end residues are part of each CDR3. The D gene is left open where the match is weak. For some rows the clone size is stated as once, few or many, or as a class when expanded; others skip it.

v_gene	j_gene	d_gene	abundance	CDR3aa	CDR3nt
TRBV12-3/TRBV12-4	TRBJ2-5	TRBD1	-	CASSRTGAPETQYF	TGTGCCAGCAGCCGGACAGGGGCGCCGGAGACCCAGTACTTC
TRBV6-5	TRBJ2-5	TRBD1	many	CASSYAGTANQETQYF	TGTGCCAGCAGTTACGCCGGGACAGCGAACCAAGAGACCCAGTACTTC
TRBV20-1	TRBJ2-3	-	many	CSARPGADTQYF	TGCAGTGCTAGGCCTGGAGCTGATACGCAGTATTTT
TRBV29-1	TRBJ2-2	TRBD2	few	CSGGTSGFGELFF	TGCAGCGGTGGGACTAGCGGATTCGGGGAGCTGTTTTTT
TRBV4-1	TRBJ1-1	-	many	CASSQVSSSMNTEAFF	TGCGCCAGCAGCCAAGTATCCAGCTCAATGAACACTGAAGCTTTCTTT
TRBV7-2	TRBJ2-1	TRBD2	many	CASSLGEWGGNEQFF	TGTGCCAGCAGCTTGGGGGAATGGGGGGGCAATGAGCAGTTCTTC
TRBV2	TRBJ2-1	-	many	CASTEGGRKRWNEQFF	TGTGCCAGCACCGAGGGGGGGCGCAAACGATGGAATGAGCAGTTCTTC
TRBV2	TRBJ2-1	-	-	CASSGWFGPVCNEQFF	TGTGCCAGCAGTGGGTGGTTTGGCCCTGTGTGCAATGAGCAGTTCTTC
TRBV7-2	TRBJ2-3	TRBD2	few	CASSRLAGSADTQYF	TGTGCCAGCAGCCGACTAGCGGGAAGTGCAGATACGCAGTATTTT
TRBV20-1	TRBJ1-2	TRBD1	many	CSARVAGTEPYGYTF	TGCAGTGCTAGAGTCGCCGGGACAGAGCCCTATGGCTACACCTTC
TRBV6-2/TRBV6-3	TRBJ1-6	-	-	CASGYYRQSAPLHF	TGTGCTAGCGGTTACTACAGACAGAGCGCACCCCTCCACTTT
TRBV27	TRBJ2-3	-	medium-sized	CASSLFPRSTDTQYF	TGTGCCAGCAGTTTATTCCCAAGGAGCACAGATACGCAGTATTTT
TRBV27	TRBJ1-2	TRBD1	-	CASRETGFNYNYTF	TGTGCCAGCAGGGAGACAGGGTTCAACTATAACTACACCTTC
TRBV30	TRBJ1-1	-	-	CAWTWVTPNTEAFF	TGTGCCTGGACGTGGGTAACCCCGAACACTGAAGCTTTCTTT
TRBV20-1	TRBJ2-1	TRBD2	many	CSARVGLAGGEQFF	TGCAGTGCTAGAGTGGGACTAGCGGGAGGTGAGCAGTTCTTC
TRBV6-2/TRBV6-3	TRBJ1-5	-	-	CAGTLWDGRNQPQHF	TGTGCCGGCACCTTATGGGACGGTAGAAATCAGCCCCAGCATTTT
TRBV7-2	TRBJ2-1	TRBD2	-	CASSLRRTSNSGNEQFF	TGTGCCAGCAGCTTACGCCGGACTAGTAATTCAGGAAATGAGCAGTTCTTC
TRBV20-1	TRBJ2-6	-	many	CSATPTTSGANVLTF	TGCAGTGCTACCCCGACCACCTCTGGGGCCAACGTCCTGACTTTC
TRBV7-2	TRBJ1-2	-	many	CASSSGLNYGYTF	TGTGCCAGCAGCTCTGGACTGAACTATGGCTACACCTTC
TRBV5-4	TRBJ2-7	TRBD1	-	CASSLGTVSYEHYF	TGTGCCAGCAGCTTAGGGACAGTCTCCTACGAGCATTACTTC